The entry below gives a single T cell receptor beta chain sequence along with its context. Its antigen is undetermined. CD4+ naive, central memory, regulatory and stem cell-like memory cells were sorted via CD45RO/CCR7/CD25/CD127/CD95/CD27. This specimen belongs to a study of beta chain features in type 1 diabetes. Study-wide background: Regarding age, gender and cell yields, patients proved similar to healthy donors. General study results and limits: There was a possibility that cDNA sequencing over-represented cells with high TCR expression. In comparison with healthy donors, patients had naive, central memory and Treg TCRB repertoires that appeared more similar.

Every isolated RNA sample was fully reverse transcribed, so sequencing captured expressed TCRB transcripts. Sequencing used immunoSEQ multiplex PCR; TCRdb keeps in-frame clones, though not all of them. Seen here are about 370,000 clones, over 13% observed once, and the top ten hold approximately 0.019%. This CDR3 has 15 residues. The ends were cut back, 6 bases at V and 0 bases at J, with 17 bases in the middle. Germline values: CDR1 SQVTM, CDR2 ANQGSEA. The sequence was obtained from a young woman in good health. The J gene is TRBJ1-1, the V gene TRBV29-1; D uncertain. Sequencing used naive CD4+ T cells from blood. CDR3 protein: CSVRRESGVNTEAFF. CDR3 DNA sequence: TGCAGCGTCCGAAGAGAGTCCGGAGTGAACACTGAAGCTTTCTTT. The full variable domain, its missing parts supplied by reference TRBV29-1 and TRBJ1-1, is SAVISQKPSRDICQRGTSLTIQCQVDSQVTMMFWYRQQPGQSLTLIATANQGSEATYESGFVIDKFPISRPNLTFSTLTVSNMSPEDSSIYLCSVRRESGVNTEAFFGQGTRLTVV.